One and the same sample provided the 21 T cell receptor beta chains below, sequenced in a study of CD8 T cells in ankylosing spondylitis. The antigens these receptors bind are not known. Via MiXCR, TCRdb re-called the 5' RACE reads, giving one row per CDR3 protein. This table holds some 840,000 distinct CDR3 sequences, approximately 12% found once. Overall study findings and caveats: A TCR beta motif made of fewer than 10 highly homologous variants seemed typical of ankylosing spondylitis blood.

The sequencing sample was made of blood, either unsorted or a sorted T cell fraction (not recorded which). Receptors were obtained from a male donor with ankylosing spondylitis.

This clonotype was picked up a small number of times. V is TRBV20-1 and J is TRBJ2-3; a weak D match, TRBD2 (5 bases). The CDR3 runs to 15 residues. CDR1 is DFQATT and CDR2 is SNEGSKA in the germline V gene (reference sequence). The V end lost 4 bases, the J end lost 1 base, and 15 bases lay between the germline ends. The CDR3 bases are TGCAGTGCTACCGGGTGGGAGACGGGCACAGATACGCAGTATTTT. Protein product: CSATGWETGTDTQYF.

The chain uses TRBV20-1 and TRBJ2-7; D not resolved. Germline loops: CDR1 DFQATT, CDR2 SNEGSKA (reference sequence). V dropped 3 bases and J dropped 7 bases, with 13 bases sitting between them. This CDR3 spans 12 amino acids. The CDR3 loop reads CSASGIGWEQYF. The CDR3 DNA is TGCAGTGCTAGTGGTATAGGGTGGGAGCAGTACTTC.

In the case of this clonotype: One junction end does not reproduce the germline sequence, and a read error may be involved. The chain has TRBV5-1 and TRBJ2-7, with unresolved D. This CDR3 has 13 residues. CDR1 is SGHRS and CDR2 is YFSETQ in the germline V gene. In DNA, the CDR3 is TGCACCAGCAGCTTGGAAGCCATCTTCGAGCAGTACTTC. As protein: CTSSLEAIFEQYF.

This chain connects TRBV15 to TRBJ2-7, with no clear D. The V end lost 5 bases, the J end lost 0 bases, and 8 bases lay between the germline ends. CDR3 length: 13 amino acids. From germline, CDR1 is LNHNV and CDR2 YYDKDF (reference sequence). The CDR3 region has the DNA TGTGCCACCAGCGCCTCATACTCCTACGAGCAGTACTTC. It is translated as CATSASYSYEQYF.

This chain uses TRBV7-2 with TRBJ2-1; D is unresolved. V shed 2 bases and J shed 4 bases, with 15 bases lying between them. CDR3 length: 16 amino acids. Germline CDR1 reads SGHTA; CDR2 reads FQGNSA. The CDR3 spells CASSLMGNSMYNEQFF. CDR3 in DNA: TGTGCCAGCAGCTTAATGGGGAACTCTATGTACAATGAGCAGTTCTTC.

V and J are TRBV20-1 and TRBJ2-5; D not certain. Germline V gene sequence: CDR1 DFQATT, CDR2 SNEGSKA (reference sequence). V shed 3 bases and J shed 4 bases, with 18 bases lying between them. CDR3 length: 15 amino acids. CDR3 bases: TGCAGTGCTAGTAAAGGGTCTGGGGTAGGAGAGACCCAGTACTTC. Protein: CSASKGSGVGETQYF.

This clonotype was detected only a few times. The V call is TRBV11-2, the J call TRBJ2-5, with 12 bases lining up with TRBD2. CDR1 SGHAT and CDR2 FQNNGV come from the germline V gene. The junction had 7 bases not matched to a gene; V was cut back by 4 bases and J by 4 bases. The CDR3 runs 16 residues. CDR3 sequence reads: CASSSGTSGFAETQYF. The CDR3 DNA reads as TGTGCCAGCAGCTCCGGGACTAGCGGGTTTGCAGAGACCCAGTACTTC.

The chain carries TRBV5-1 and TRBJ2-5; 8 bases agree with TRBD1. Trimming cost V 4 bases and J 5 bases; bases outside gene matches: 7. Germline lookup yields CDR1 SGHRS and CDR2 YFSETQ. The CDR3 has 14 amino acids. The CDR3 loop reads CASSKTTGEETQYF. The CDR3 DNA sequence: TGCGCCAGCAGCAAAACGACAGGGGAGGAGACCCAGTACTTC.

The CDR3 loop reads CAISGGQRVTEAFF. CDR3 in DNA: TGTGCCATCAGTGGGGGACAGAGGGTTACTGAAGCTTTCTTT. The chain recombines TRBV10-3 with TRBJ1-1; TRBD1 matches 7 bases. V dropped 4 bases and J dropped 5; count of bases not matched to a gene: 7. The CDR3 extends over 14 amino acids. The V gene's germline CDR1 is ENHRY and CDR2 SYGVKD.

The J gene is TRBJ2-2, the V gene TRBV5-6; D is possibly TRBD1 or TRBD2 (5 bases each). The CDR3 runs to 16 residues. V lost 1 base and J lost 1, with 11 bases in between. Germline CDR1 and CDR2: SGHDT and YYEEEE. The CDR3 bases are TGTGCCAGCAGCTTGTTCGGGGCGATGAACACCGGGGAGCTGTTTTTT. This encodes CASSLFGAMNTGELFF. Full variable domain (missing parts from reference TRBV5-6 and TRBJ2-2): DAGVTQSPTHLIKTRGQQVTLRCSPKSGHDTVSWYQQALGQGPQFIFQYYEEEERQRGNFPDRFSGHQFPNYSSELNVNALLLGDSALYLCASSLFGAMNTGELFFGEGSRLTVL.

This clonotype was seen a handful of times. This chain links TRBV10-3 with TRBJ1-1; tentative D call: TRBD1 (6 bases). CDR3 length equals 15 residues. Germline V gene sequence: CDR1 ENHRY, CDR2 SYGVKD. The ends were cut back, 5 bases at V and 3 bases at J, with 16 bases in the middle. The CDR3 nucleotides are TGTGCCATCAGTTATACACAGGGATCGGACACTGAAGCTTTCTTT. Amino acids: CAISYTQGSDTEAFF.

The chain couples TRBV7-9 to TRBJ2-2, with D tentatively TRBD2 (5 bases). V lost 9 bases and J 7 bases, leaving 18 bases between the germline ends. CDR1 and CDR2 from the germline V gene are SEHNR and FQNEAQ (reference sequence). This CDR3 comprises 14 residues. CDR3 sequence: CARGTRVPSGELFF. The DNA for the CDR3 is TGTGCCAGGGGCACTAGGGTCCCCAGCGGGGAGCTGTTTTTT.

The sample holds a few counts of this clonotype. V gene TRBV10-3 combines with J gene TRBJ2-3; 9 nucleotides agree with TRBD1. V lost 3 bases, J lost 3 bases, and 7 bases stayed unmatched. The CDR3 extends over 16 amino acids. The V gene's germline CDR1 is ENHRY and CDR2 SYGVKD. This chain's CDR3 is CAISDIGTGLTDTQYF. The DNA for the CDR3 is TGTGCCATCAGTGATATCGGGACAGGGCTGACAGATACGCAGTATTTT.

This clonotype turned up a few times. The CDR3 DNA follows: TGTGCCAGCAGTCTCTACGACAGGGTTACCTACGAGCAGTACTTC. This sequence encodes CASSLYDRVTYEQYF. This rearrangement joins TRBV28 to TRBJ2-7, with 7 nucleotides matching TRBD1. The V gene's germline CDR1 is MDHEN and CDR2 SYDVKM. With V trimmed by 5 bases and J by 2 bases, 9 bases remained unmatched. The CDR3 loop spans 15 amino acids.

In its sample, this clonotype was seen many times. The V call is TRBV7-2, the J call TRBJ2-5; 7 nucleotides agree with TRBD2. Germline V gives CDR1 SGHTA, CDR2 FQGNSA. The CDR3 is 15 amino acids. The V gene end was trimmed by 1 base and the J gene end by 4 bases; junction bases not matched to a gene: 6. The CDR3 reads CASSLVAGVGETQYF. CDR3 DNA sequence: TGTGCCAGCAGCTTAGTGGCGGGAGTTGGAGAGACCCAGTACTTC.

This clonotype was picked up many times. The V gene is TRBV15, the J gene TRBJ2-3; 7 positions match TRBD2. The CDR3 totals 13 residues. Germline V gene sequence: CDR1 LNHNV, CDR2 YYDKDF (reference sequence). Trimming at V came to 6 bases and at J to 8 bases, leaving 8 bases not matched to a gene. The CDR3, as DNA: TGTGCCACCAGTGCAGCGGGGTGGGGTACGCAGTATTTT. Protein: CATSAAGWGTQYF. Filled out from reference TRBV15 and TRBJ2-3, the complete variable domain reads DAMVIQNPRYQVTQFGKPVTLSCSQTLNHNVMYWYQQKSSQAPKLLFHYYDKDFNNEADTPDNFQSRRPNTSFCFLDIRSPGLGDTAMYLCATSAAGWGTQYFGPGTRLTVL.

This clonotype was recorded many times. V gene TRBV20-1 combines with J gene TRBJ2-6; 9 nucleotides line up with TRBD1. The V gene end was trimmed by 3 bases and the J gene end by 1 base; junction bases not matched to a gene: 7. Germline CDR1 DFQATT, CDR2 SNEGSKA (reference sequence). The CDR3 has 17 amino acids. CDR3 loop: CSASPGQGNSGANVLTF. The CDR3 region has the DNA TGCAGTGCTAGTCCGGGACAGGGAAATTCTGGGGCCAACGTCCTGACTTTC.

This clonotype came up once. The rearrangement links TRBV6-1 to TRBJ2-3, with TRBD2 matching over 12 bases. The ends lost 4 bases at V and 5 bases at J; junction bases unmatched: 13. The germline CDR1 and CDR2 sequences are MNHNS and SASEGT. This CDR3 comprises 18 residues. The CDR3 sequence is CASSATSGGPLSGDTQYF. DNA of the CDR3: TGTGCCAGCAGTGCCACTAGCGGGGGGCCTCTTTCGGGAGATACGCAGTATTTT.

The chain carries TRBV7-2 and TRBJ1-5; the D is unclear. The CDR3 loop spans 14 amino acids. The germline CDR1 and CDR2 sequences are SGHTA and FQGNSA. V was cut by 1 base and J by 2 bases, with 6 bases left in between. The CDR3 DNA is TGTGCCAGCAGCTTAGTAGTGGGCAATCAGCCCCAGCATTTT. Residues: CASSLVVGNQPQHF. Full variable domain (remainder filled in from reference TRBV7-2 and TRBJ1-5): GAGVSQSPSNKVTEKGKDVELRCDPISGHTALYWYRQSLGQGLEFLIYFQGNSAPDKSGLPSDRFSAERTGGSVSTLTIQRTQQEDSAVYLCASSLVVGNQPQHFGDGTRLSIL.

This clonotype has a handful of counts. The V gene is TRBV18, the J gene TRBJ1-1; D is undetermined. This CDR3 has 14 amino acids. Looked up from germline, CDR1 is KGHSH and CDR2 is LQKENI. Trimming pared 0 bases from V and 5 bases from J, leaving 10 bases between. The DNA for the CDR3 is TGTGCCAGCTCACCACCGAGGGTAAGGACTGAAGCTTTCTTT. It codes for CASSPPRVRTEAFF.

This clonotype was picked up a small number of times. V and J are TRBV20-1 and TRBJ1-2; D remains ambiguous. The CDR3 has 12 residues. V lost 3 bases to trimming and J lost 3 bases, with 8 bases between them. The germline gives CDR1 DFQATT, CDR2 SNEGSKA (reference sequence). The CDR3 sequence: CSARGGYYGYTF. The CDR3 DNA follows: TGCAGTGCTAGGGGCGGATACTATGGCTACACCTTC.